A selection of T cell receptor beta chains follows, all from one sample in a study of CD8 T cells in ankylosing spondylitis. TCRdb re-called the 5' RACE reads with MiXCR, one entry per CDR3 protein. The repertoire has a few hundred thousand distinct CDR3 sequences, 6.5% to 10% of them found once; the top ten carry more than 14%. Sequencing was carried out using blood, either unsorted or a sorted T cell fraction (not recorded which). The source is a male donor with ankylosing spondylitis. Each CDR3 is given with its conserved first and last residue. A D gene is named only where the DNA matches it firmly. Size values are once, few and many counts, or a class for expanded clones, and some rows have none.

D gene,V gene,J gene,clone size,CDR3 protein,CDR3 DNA
.,TRBV2,TRBJ2-1,.,CASSEGEQFF,TGTGCCAGCAGTGAGGGTGAGCAGTTCTTC
.,TRBV28,TRBJ2-3,.,CASTRLVGTDTQYF,TGTGCCAGCACTAGGCTAGTCGGGACAGATACGCAGTATTTT
.,TRBV6-2/TRBV6-3,TRBJ1-1,.,CASSYYRAVMNTEAFF,TGTGCCAGCAGTTACTACAGGGCGGTAATGAACACTGAAGCTTTCTTT
TRBD1,TRBV28,TRBJ2-7,few,CASRPQTGVRNEQYF,TGTGCCAGCAGACCCCAGACAGGGGTAAGGAACGAGCAGTACTTC
TRBD2,TRBV20-1,TRBJ2-1,.,CSADLAGVEFF,TGCAGTGCGGATCTAGCGGGAGTGGAGTTCTTC
.,TRBV5-5,TRBJ2-7,once,CASSLAGAEARYEQYF,TGTGCCAGCAGCTTGGCGGGGGCAGAGGCCCGGTACGAGCAGTACTTC
TRBD2,TRBV5-1,TRBJ2-1,few,CASRPPGLAGNEQFF,TGCGCCAGCAGACCTCCCGGACTAGCTGGCAATGAGCAGTTCTTC
TRBD2,TRBV10-3,TRBJ2-7,few,CAISGSGRVFEQYF,TGTGCCATCAGTGGTAGCGGGAGGGTCTTTGAGCAGTACTTC
TRBD2,TRBV14,TRBJ2-2,few,CASGLLSGANTGELFF,TGTGCCAGCGGGCTCCTTAGCGGGGCGAACACCGGGGAGCTGTTTTTT
.,TRBV13,TRBJ2-2,few,CASSLATGSLRGELFF,TGTGCCAGCAGCTTAGCCACGGGCTCGTTGAGGGGGGAGCTGTTTTTT
TRBD2,TRBV28,TRBJ2-1,many,CASSPLVRVNSGEQFF,TGTGCCAGCAGCCCCCTCGTGCGGGTTAATAGCGGGGAGCAGTTCTTC
TRBD2,TRBV2,TRBJ2-1,few,CASRRGTSGSMVNEQFF,TGTGCCAGCAGGCGCGGGACTAGCGGGAGTATGGTGAATGAGCAGTTCTTC
.,TRBV12-3/TRBV12-4,TRBJ2-6,.,CASSLEWGRLNSGANVLTF,TGTGCCAGCAGTTTAGAGTGGGGAAGGCTGAACTCTGGGGCCAACGTCCTGACTTTC
TRBD1,TRBV20-1,TRBJ2-1,few,CSARGTVLYNEQFF,TGCAGTGCTAGGGGGACAGTCCTTTACAATGAGCAGTTCTTC
.,TRBV3-1,TRBJ2-7,once,CASSLRDERSYEQYF,TGTGCCAGCAGCCTCCGGGACGAACGCTCCTACGAGCAGTACTTC
.,TRBV15,TRBJ2-7,.,CATRLAGREEQYF,TGTGCCACCAGACTAGCAGGGCGTGAGGAGCAGTACTTC
.,TRBV24-1,TRBJ2-3,few,CATSGEVWGHRADTQYF,TGTGCCACCAGTGGAGAGGTGTGGGGGCACAGGGCAGATACGCAGTATTTT
.,TRBV5-1,TRBJ2-1,many,CASGGASRHNEQFF,TGCGCCAGCGGGGGGGCTTCCAGACACAATGAGCAGTTCTTC
.,TRBV29-1,TRBJ2-1,.,CSVEDLMAGEQFF,TGCAGCGTTGAAGATCTCATGGCGGGGGAGCAGTTCTTC
TRBD1,TRBV3-1,TRBJ2-7,many,CASEEGAFPYEQYF,TGTGCCAGCGAAGAGGGGGCCTTCCCCTACGAGCAGTACTTC
.,TRBV25-1,TRBJ1-2,.,CASWAGRQDGYTF,TGTGCCAGCTGGGCGGGCAGGCAGGATGGCTACACCTTC
TRBD1,TRBV4-1,TRBJ2-7,few,CASSQGWGQIYEQYF,TGCGCCAGCAGCCAAGGCTGGGGACAGATCTACGAGCAGTACTTC
TRBD2,TRBV5-5,TRBJ2-1,.,CASSITGTSGVGEQFF,TGTGCCAGCAGCATTACCGGGACTAGCGGAGTGGGTGAGCAGTTCTTC
.,TRBV2,TRBJ2-6,.,CASSETGFSGANVLTF,TGTGCCAGCAGTGAAACTGGTTTCTCTGGGGCCAACGTCCTGACTTTC
TRBD1,TRBV11-2,TRBJ2-3,few,CASSSMTGSSTDTQYF,TGTGCCAGCAGCTCAATGACAGGGAGCAGCACAGATACGCAGTATTTT
.,TRBV4-1,TRBJ2-7,few,CASSQGMGAEYEQYF,TGCGCCAGCAGCCAAGGGATGGGGGCAGAGTACGAGCAGTACTTC
TRBD1,TRBV6-1,TRBJ1-1,many,CASSWGTGTTEAFF,TGTGCCAGCAGCTGGGGGACAGGGACCACTGAAGCTTTCTTT
TRBD2,TRBV9,TRBJ2-1,.,CASSAPGGSSYNEQFF,TGTGCCAGCAGCGCCCCCGGGGGGAGCTCCTACAATGAGCAGTTCTTC
.,TRBV6-2/TRBV6-3,TRBJ2-3,few,CASRRAGTDTQYF,TGTGCCAGCAGGAGGGCGGGCACAGATACGCAGTATTTT
.,TRBV6-4,TRBJ2-5,.,CASSVQRAPQDTQYF,TGTGCCAGCAGTGTGCAGCGGGCTCCCCAAGACACCCAGTACTTC
.,TRBV12-3/TRBV12-4,TRBJ2-3,many,CASSFVPSLQYF,TGTGCCAGCAGTTTCGTCCCAAGTTTGCAGTATTTT
.,TRBV3-1,TRBJ2-7,few,CASSQVTGANIYEQYF,TGTGCCAGCAGCCAAGTTACGGGGGCGAATATCTACGAGCAGTACTTC
.,TRBV12-3/TRBV12-4,TRBJ2-5,many,CASSFRGQETQYF,TGTGCCAGCAGTTTTCGGGGGCAAGAGACCCAGTACTTC
.,TRBV5-1,TRBJ2-2,few,CASSSTVSTGELFF,TGCGCCAGCAGCTCGACAGTTAGCACCGGGGAGCTGTTTTTT
.,TRBV29-1,TRBJ2-2,few,CSVGVTGELFF,TGCAGCGTTGGGGTCACCGGGGAGCTGTTTTTT
TRBD1,TRBV28,TRBJ2-3,many,CASSWGTGLTDTQYF,TGTGCCAGCAGCTGGGGGACAGGGCTCACAGATACGCAGTATTTT
.,TRBV12-5,TRBJ2-7,.,CASGPPYEQYF,TGTGCTAGTGGTCCCCCCTACGAGCAGTACTTC
TRBD2,TRBV10-3,TRBJ2-1,.,CAISEMTSGYNEQFF,TGTGCCATCAGTGAAATGACTAGCGGCTACAATGAGCAGTTCTTC
.,TRBV19,TRBJ1-2,.,CASSIFVRGRSTLYGYTF,TGTGCCAGTAGTATTTTCGTCCGAGGACGATCTACACTTTATGGCTACACCTTC
TRBD2,TRBV29-1,TRBJ2-3,.,CSVEDRIREATDTQYF,TGCAGCGTTGAAGATCGAATCCGGGAGGCCACAGATACGCAGTATTTT
.,TRBV20-1,TRBJ2-6,.,CSARPFSGANVLTF,TGCAGTGCCCGGCCCTTCTCTGGGGCCAACGTCCTGACTTTC
TRBD1,TRBV5-5,TRBJ1-1,few,CASSLPGQRFEAFF,TGTGCCAGCAGCCTGCCGGGACAGCGATTTGAAGCTTTCTTT
TRBD1,TRBV7-3,TRBJ2-1,.,CASSSSAGGFYNEQFF,TGTGCCAGCAGCTCATCGGCAGGGGGCTTTTACAATGAGCAGTTCTTC
TRBD2,TRBV9,TRBJ2-5,.,CASSSRTSGRGETQYF,TGTGCCAGCAGCTCGAGGACTAGCGGGAGGGGAGAGACCCAGTACTTC
.,TRBV10-3,TRBJ1-2,many,CAIEGGLGYGYTF,TGTGCCATCGAGGGGGGCCTGGGCTATGGCTACACCTTC
.,TRBV4-3,TRBJ2-7,.,CASSRDGEDKQYF,TGCGCCAGCAGCCGCGATGGAGAGGACAAGCAGTACTTC
.,TRBV11-2,TRBJ2-2,many,CASSPTIPGELFF,TGTGCCAGCAGCCCAACCATCCCCGGGGAGCTGTTTTTT
TRBD1,TRBV7-2,TRBJ1-3,.,CASSSGTGPGNTIYF,TGTGCCAGCAGCTCAGGGACAGGCCCTGGAAACACCATATATTTT
.,TRBV20-1,TRBJ1-1,few,CSARTTNTEAFF,TGCAGTGCTAGAACTACCAACACTGAAGCTTTCTTT
.,TRBV4-1,TRBJ2-2,many,CASRGRATGELFF,TGCGCCAGTCGAGGCAGGGCTACCGGGGAGCTGTTTTTT